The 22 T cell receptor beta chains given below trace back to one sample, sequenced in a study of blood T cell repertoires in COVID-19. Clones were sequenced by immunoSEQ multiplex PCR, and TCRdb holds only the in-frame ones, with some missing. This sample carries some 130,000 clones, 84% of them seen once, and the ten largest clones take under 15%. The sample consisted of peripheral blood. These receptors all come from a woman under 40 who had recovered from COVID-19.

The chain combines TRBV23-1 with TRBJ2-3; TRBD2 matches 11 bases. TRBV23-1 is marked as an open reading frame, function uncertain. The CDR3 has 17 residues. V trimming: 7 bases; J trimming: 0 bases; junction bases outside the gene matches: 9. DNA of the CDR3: TGCGCCAGCACCCAAGCCTGGACTAGCGGGAGCACAGATACGCAGTATTTT. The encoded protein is CASTQAWTSGSTDTQYF.

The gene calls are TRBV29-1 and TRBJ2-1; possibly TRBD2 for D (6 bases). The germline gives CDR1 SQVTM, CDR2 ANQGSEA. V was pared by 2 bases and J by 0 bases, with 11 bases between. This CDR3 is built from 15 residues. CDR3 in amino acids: CSVEYGRSSYNEQFF. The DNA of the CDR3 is TGCAGCGTTGAATACGGGAGAAGCTCCTACAATGAGCAGTTCTTC.

This CDR3 is CASGPQGPSGYTF. In DNA, the CDR3 is TGTGCCAGCGGGCCCCAGGGGCCTAGTGGCTACACCTTC. The gene calls are TRBV12-3 or TRBV12-4 and TRBJ1-2; D possibly corresponds to TRBD1 (6 bases). V lost 8 bases and J 7 bases, leaving 17 bases between the germline ends. CDR3 length equals 13 residues.

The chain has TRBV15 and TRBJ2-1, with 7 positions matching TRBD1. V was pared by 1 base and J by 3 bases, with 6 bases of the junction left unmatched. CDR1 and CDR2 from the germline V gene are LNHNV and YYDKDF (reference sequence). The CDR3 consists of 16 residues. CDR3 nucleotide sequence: TGTGCCACCAGCAGAGGAGGGGGCGGTTACTACAATGAGCAGTTCTTC. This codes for CATSRGGGGYYNEQFF.

CDR3 protein: CASSPGRSRSQYF. The CDR3 bases are TGCGCCAGCAGCCCCGGGAGGAGCAGGAGTCAGTACTTC. The chain recombines TRBV4-1 with TRBJ2-4, with TRBD2 matching 7 bases. This CDR3 region has 13 residues. J gave up 12 bases and V 4 bases, and 9 bases lay outside the gene matches. The germline gives CDR1 MGHRA, CDR2 YSYEKL.

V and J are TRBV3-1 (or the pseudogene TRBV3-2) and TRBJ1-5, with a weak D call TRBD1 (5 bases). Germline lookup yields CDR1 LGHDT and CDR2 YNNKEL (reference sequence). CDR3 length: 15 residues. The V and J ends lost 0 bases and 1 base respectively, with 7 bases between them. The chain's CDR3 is CASSQDPGSNQPQHF. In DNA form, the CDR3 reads TGTGCCAGCAGCCAAGACCCAGGGAGCAATCAGCCCCAGCATTTT.

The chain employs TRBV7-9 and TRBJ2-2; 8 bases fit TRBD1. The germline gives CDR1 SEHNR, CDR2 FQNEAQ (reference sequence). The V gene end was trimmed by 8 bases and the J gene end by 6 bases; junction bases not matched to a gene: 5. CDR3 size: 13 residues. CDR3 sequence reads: CASPGGLAGELFF. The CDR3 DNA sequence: TGTGCCAGCCCAGGGGGCTTGGCCGGGGAGCTGTTTTTT.

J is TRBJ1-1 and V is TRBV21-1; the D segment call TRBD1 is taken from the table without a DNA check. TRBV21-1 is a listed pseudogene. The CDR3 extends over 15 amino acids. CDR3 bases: TGTGCCAGCGGGTATGAGCAGGGGATTTACACTGAAGCTTTCTTT. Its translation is CASGYEQGIYTEAFF.

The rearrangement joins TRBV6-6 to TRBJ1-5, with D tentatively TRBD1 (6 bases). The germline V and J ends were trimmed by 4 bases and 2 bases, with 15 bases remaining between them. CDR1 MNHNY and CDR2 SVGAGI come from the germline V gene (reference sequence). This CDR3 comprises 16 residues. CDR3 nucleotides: TGTGCCAGCAGTTCCCTAAGGGGGAAGGGCAATCAGCCCCAGCATTTT. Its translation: CASSSLRGKGNQPQHF.

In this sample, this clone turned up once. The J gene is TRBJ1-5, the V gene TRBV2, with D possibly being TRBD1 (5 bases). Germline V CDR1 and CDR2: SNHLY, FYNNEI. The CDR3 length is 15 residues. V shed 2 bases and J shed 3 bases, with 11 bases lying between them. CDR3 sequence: CASSEFDSNNQPQHF. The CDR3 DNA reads TGTGCCAGCAGTGAATTCGACAGCAACAATCAGCCCCAGCATTTT.

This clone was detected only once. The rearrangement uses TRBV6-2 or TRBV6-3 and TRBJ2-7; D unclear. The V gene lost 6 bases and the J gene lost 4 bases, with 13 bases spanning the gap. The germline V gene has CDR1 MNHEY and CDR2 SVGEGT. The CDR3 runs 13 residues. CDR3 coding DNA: TGTGCCAGCAGGCCTTCCGTAGCTTACGAGCAGTACTTC. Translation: CASRPSVAYEQYF.

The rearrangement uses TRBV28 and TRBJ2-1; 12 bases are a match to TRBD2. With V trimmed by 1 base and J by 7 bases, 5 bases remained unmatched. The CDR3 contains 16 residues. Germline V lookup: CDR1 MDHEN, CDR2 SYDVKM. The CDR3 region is CASSLYLTSGSNEQFF. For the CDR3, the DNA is TGTGCCAGCAGTTTATACTTGACTAGCGGGAGTAATGAGCAGTTCTTC.

CDR3 residues: CAWTHTGELFF. DNA of the CDR3: TGTGCCTGGACTCACACCGGGGAGCTGTTTTTT. The chain is built from TRBV30 and TRBJ2-2; no clear D gene. This CDR3 contains 11 residues. In germline, CDR1 is GTSNPN, CDR2 SVGIG (reference sequence). V lost 4 bases and J lost 3, with 3 bases in between.

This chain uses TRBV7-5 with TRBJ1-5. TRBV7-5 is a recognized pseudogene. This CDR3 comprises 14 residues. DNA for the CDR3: TGTGCCAGAAGCTTAGGGGGACTGTCCACAGCCCAGCATTTT. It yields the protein CARSLGGLSTAQHF.

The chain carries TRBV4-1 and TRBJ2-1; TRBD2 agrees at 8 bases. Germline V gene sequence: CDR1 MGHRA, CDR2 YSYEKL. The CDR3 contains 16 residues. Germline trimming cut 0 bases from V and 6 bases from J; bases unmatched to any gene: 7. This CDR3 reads CASSQERGTSINEQFF. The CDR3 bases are TGCGCCAGCAGCCAAGAAAGGGGGACTAGTATCAATGAGCAGTTCTTC.

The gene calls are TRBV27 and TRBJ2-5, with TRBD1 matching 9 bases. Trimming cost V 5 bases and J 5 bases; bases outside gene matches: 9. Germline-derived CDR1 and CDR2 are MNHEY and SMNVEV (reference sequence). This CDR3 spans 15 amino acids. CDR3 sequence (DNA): TGTGCCAGCAGTCCGCTTACAGGGGGCGCGGAGACCCAGTACTTC. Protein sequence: CASSPLTGGAETQYF.

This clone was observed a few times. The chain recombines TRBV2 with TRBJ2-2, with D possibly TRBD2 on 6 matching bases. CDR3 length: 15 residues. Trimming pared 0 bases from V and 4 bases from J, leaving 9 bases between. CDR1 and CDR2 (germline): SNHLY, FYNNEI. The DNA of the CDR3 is TGTGCCAGCAGTGAAGCGCTGCGGGGCACCGGGGAGCTGTTTTTT. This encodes CASSEALRGTGELFF.

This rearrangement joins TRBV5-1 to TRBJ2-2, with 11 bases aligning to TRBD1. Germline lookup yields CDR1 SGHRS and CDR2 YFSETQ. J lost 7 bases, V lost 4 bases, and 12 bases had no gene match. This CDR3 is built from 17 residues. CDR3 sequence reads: CASSPARDRGVYGELFF. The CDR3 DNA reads TGCGCCAGCAGCCCGGCCCGGGACAGGGGGGTCTACGGGGAGCTGTTTTTT.

The CDR3 reads CASSWGGRVEQFF. CDR3 nucleotides: TGTGCCAGCAGCTGGGGCGGGAGAGTTGAGCAGTTCTTC. This chain links TRBV5-6 with TRBJ2-1, with 7 nucleotides matching TRBD2. V lost 3 bases and J lost 9; bases outside the gene matches: 6. The CDR3 has 13 residues. The germline V gene encodes CDR1 SGHDT and CDR2 YYEEEE.

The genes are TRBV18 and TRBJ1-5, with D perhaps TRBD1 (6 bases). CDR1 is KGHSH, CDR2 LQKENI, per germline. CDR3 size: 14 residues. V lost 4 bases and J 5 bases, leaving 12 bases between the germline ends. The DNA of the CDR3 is TGTGCCAGCTCACTACAGGGATCGGATCAGCCCCAGCATTTT. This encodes CASSLQGSDQPQHF.

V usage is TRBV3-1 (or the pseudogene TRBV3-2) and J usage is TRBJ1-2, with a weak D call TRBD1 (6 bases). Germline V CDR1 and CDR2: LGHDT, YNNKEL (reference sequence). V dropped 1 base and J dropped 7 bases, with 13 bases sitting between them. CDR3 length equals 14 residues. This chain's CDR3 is CASSQGTAKGGYTF. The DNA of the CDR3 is TGTGCCAGCAGCCAAGGGACAGCAAAAGGTGGCTACACCTTC.

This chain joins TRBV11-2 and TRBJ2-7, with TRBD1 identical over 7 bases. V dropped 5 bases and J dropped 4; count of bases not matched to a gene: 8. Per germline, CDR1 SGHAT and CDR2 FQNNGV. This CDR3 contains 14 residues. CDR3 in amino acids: CASSGRGQYYEQYF. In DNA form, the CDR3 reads TGTGCCAGCAGCGGTCGGGGACAGTATTACGAGCAGTACTTC.